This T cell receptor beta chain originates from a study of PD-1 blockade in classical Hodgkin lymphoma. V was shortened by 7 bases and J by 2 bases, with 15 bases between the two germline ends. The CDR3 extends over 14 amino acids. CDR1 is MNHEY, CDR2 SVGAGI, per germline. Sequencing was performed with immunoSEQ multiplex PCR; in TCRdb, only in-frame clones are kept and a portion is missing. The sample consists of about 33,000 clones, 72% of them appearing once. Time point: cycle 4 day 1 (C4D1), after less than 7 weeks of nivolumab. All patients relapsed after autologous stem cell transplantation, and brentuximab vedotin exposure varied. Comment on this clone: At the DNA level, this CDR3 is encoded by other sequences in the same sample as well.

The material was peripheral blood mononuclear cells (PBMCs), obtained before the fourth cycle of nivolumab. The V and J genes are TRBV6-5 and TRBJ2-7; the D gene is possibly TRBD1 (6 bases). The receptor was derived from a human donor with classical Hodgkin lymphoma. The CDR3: CASTARGTTYEQYF. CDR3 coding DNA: TGTGCCAGCACTGCCAGGGGTACCACCTACGAGCAGTACTTC.